What follows is one T cell receptor beta chain and its context. The record originates from a study of memory CD8 T cells in hepatitis C reinfection. In the study overall: HCV reinfection meant a positive HCV RNA test after two negative tests at least 60 days apart. Peak reinfection samples were taken 3 to 8 weeks after detection.

The germline V gene has CDR1 MNHEY and CDR2 SMNVEV (reference sequence). The V and J ends lost 10 bases and 2 bases respectively, with 12 bases between them. This CDR3 comprises 13 residues. Clones were sequenced by immunoSEQ multiplex PCR, and TCRdb holds only the in-frame ones, with some missing. The sample yields 40,000 to 45,000 clones, around 89% seen once. Time point of the sample: peak reinfection, 3 to 8 weeks after reinfection detection. No in vitro expansion preceded TCR sequencing of the sorted cells. Control naive CD8 T cells came from two donors at all three reinfection time points. The sequence came from a man aged 18 to 29 with hepatitis C virus infection. The rearrangement joins TRBV27 to TRBJ2-1; D unresolved. Source material: naive CD8+ T cells sorted from blood. The CDR3 spells CATSYGPYNEQFF. CDR3 DNA sequence: TGTGCCACCTCTTATGGGCCCTACAATGAGCAGTTCTTC.